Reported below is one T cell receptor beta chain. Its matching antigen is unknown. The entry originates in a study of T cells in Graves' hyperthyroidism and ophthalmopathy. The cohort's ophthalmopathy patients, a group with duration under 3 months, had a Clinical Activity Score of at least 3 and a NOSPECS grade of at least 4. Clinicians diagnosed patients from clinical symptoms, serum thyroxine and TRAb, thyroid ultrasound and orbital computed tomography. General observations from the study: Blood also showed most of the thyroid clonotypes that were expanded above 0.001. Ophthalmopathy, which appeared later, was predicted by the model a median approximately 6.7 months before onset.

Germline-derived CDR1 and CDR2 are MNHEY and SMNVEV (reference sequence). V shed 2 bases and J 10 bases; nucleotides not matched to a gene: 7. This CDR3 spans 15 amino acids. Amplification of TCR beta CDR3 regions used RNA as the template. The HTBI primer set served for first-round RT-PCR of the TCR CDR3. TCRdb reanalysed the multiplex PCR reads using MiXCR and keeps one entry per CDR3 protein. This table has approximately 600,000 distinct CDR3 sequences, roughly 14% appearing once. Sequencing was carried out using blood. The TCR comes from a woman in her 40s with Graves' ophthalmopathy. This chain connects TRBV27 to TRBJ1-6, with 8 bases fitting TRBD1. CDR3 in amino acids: CASSLRQGSFSPLHF. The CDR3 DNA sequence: TGTGCCAGCAGTTTAAGACAGGGGAGTTTCTCACCCCTCCACTTT.